These 12 T cell receptor beta chains came from one sample sequenced in a study of cytomegalovirus exposure and HLA in healthy donors. PCR used 60 Vbeta primers and 13 Jbeta primers. Only in-frame clones appear in the TCRdb table, and some are missing; sequencing was by immunoSEQ multiplex PCR. The sample lists 100,000 to 140,000 clones, around 80% occurring once. The sequenced sample consisted of PBMCs. The receptor source for this set is a man aged 30-40 years in good health and CMV-seropositive.

This chain links TRBV11-3 with TRBJ2-2; TRBD1 matches 11 bases. The CDR3 sequence is 15 residues long. The trim removed 5 bases at V and 6 bases at J, leaving 5 bases unmatched. Per the germline V gene, CDR1 is SGHNT and CDR2 is YENEEA. In DNA, the CDR3 is TGTGCCAGCAGCGTGGGGACAGGGGGGTCCGGGGAGCTGTTTTTT. Translating gives CASSVGTGGSGELFF.

The CDR3 DNA sequence: TGCGCCAGCAGCCAAAACAGGGGGCGTGAGACCCAGTACTTC. Translated, it gives CASSQNRGRETQYF. The V call is TRBV4-1, the J call TRBJ2-5, with TRBD1 matching 9 bases. Germline CDR1 MGHRA, CDR2 YSYEKL. The CDR3 consists of 14 residues. V shed 2 bases, J shed 5 bases, and the junction held 3 bases outside the gene matches.

The V and J genes are TRBV10-3 and TRBJ1-4; 8 bases align to TRBD1. CDR1 and CDR2 (germline): ENHRY, SYGVKD. The CDR3 contains 13 residues. V lost 5 bases and J lost 7; bases outside the gene matches: 3. The CDR3 DNA reads TGTGCCATCAGTATGCAGGGGGCTGAAAAACTGTTTTTT. Amino acid sequence: CAISMQGAEKLFF.

The rearrangement uses TRBV19 and TRBJ2-1, with 13 nucleotides matching TRBD2. V lost 3 bases to trimming and J lost 0 bases; unmatched junction nucleotides: 5. The CDR3 extends over 18 amino acids. The germline V gene encodes CDR1 LNHDA and CDR2 SQIVND (reference sequence). This CDR3 reads CASSIGLAGVSSYNEQFF. CDR3 DNA: TGTGCCAGTAGTATCGGACTAGCGGGGGTCAGCTCCTACAATGAGCAGTTCTTC.

The chain has TRBV5-1 and TRBJ2-2; TRBD2 might be the D (6 bases). V lost 4 bases and J 5 bases, leaving 12 bases between the germline ends. This CDR3 spans 14 amino acids. Germline-derived CDR1 and CDR2 are SGHRS and YFSETQ. The CDR3 is CASSSGPGTGELFF. In DNA, the CDR3 is TGCGCCAGCAGCAGCGGGCCGGGGACCGGGGAGCTGTTTTTT.

The rearrangement joins TRBV5-4 to TRBJ2-7; D is possibly TRBD1 (6 bases). With 2 bases removed from V and 7 bases from J, the gap between germline ends came to 19 bases. The CDR3 is 15 amino acids. Per the germline V gene, CDR1 is SGHNT and CDR2 is YYREEE (reference sequence). CDR3 sequence: CASSLMDRGEGEQYF. CDR3 nucleotides: TGTGCCAGCAGCTTAATGGACAGAGGAGAGGGAGAGCAGTACTTC.

About this clone: One junction end disagrees with the germline gene, perhaps due to a read error. The chain couples TRBV6-1 to TRBJ2-5; 13 bases agree with TRBD2. The DNA end is more similar to TRBJ2-7, so the J call may be wrong. This CDR3 is built from 18 residues. Germline V CDR1 and CDR2: MNHNS, SASEGT. Written as DNA, the CDR3 is TGTACCAGCAGTGCCCGGACTAGCGGGGGCCCTTCCTCCTACGAGCAGTACTTC. Amino acid sequence: CTSSARTSGGPSSYEQYF.

This CDR3 is CASALGLSSTDTQYF. CDR3 nucleotide sequence: TGCGCCAGCGCTCTAGGACTCTCAAGCACAGATACGCAGTATTTT. The chain uses TRBV5-1 and TRBJ2-3; TRBD2 might be the D (5 bases). Trimming shortened V by 7 bases and J by 0 bases, and 15 bases separated the two germline ends. Germline values: CDR1 SGHRS, CDR2 YFSETQ. The CDR3 covers 15 residues.

V gene TRBV29-1 combines with J gene TRBJ1-4; the match to TRBD1 covers 8 bases. Germline values: CDR1 SQVTM, CDR2 ANQGSEA. V lost 6 bases, J lost 4 bases, and 7 bases stayed unmatched. This CDR3 has 14 amino acids. The CDR3: CSVADRDFNEKLFF. CDR3 nucleotide sequence: TGCAGCGTCGCGGACAGGGATTTTAATGAAAAACTGTTTTTT. Filled out from reference TRBV29-1 and TRBJ1-4, the complete variable domain reads SAVISQKPSRDICQRGTSLTIQCQVDSQVTMMFWYRQQPGQSLTLIATANQGSEATYESGFVIDKFPISRPNLTFSTLTVSNMSPEDSSIYLCSVADRDFNEKLFFGSGTQLSVL.

The chain is built from TRBV19 and TRBJ2-7, with D perhaps TRBD1 (6 bases). This CDR3 comprises 16 residues. Germline CDR1 and CDR2: LNHDA and SQIVND (reference sequence). Deletions cut 5 bases from V and 3 bases from J, with 20 bases between. The CDR3 region has the DNA TGTGCCAGTAGTGGGCGGCCCCAGGGGTCTGGCTACGAGCAGTACTTC. This gives the protein CASSGRPQGSGYEQYF.

The chain is built from TRBV11-2 and TRBJ1-2; D may be TRBD1 (5 bases). V was clipped by 1 base and J by 2 bases, with 8 bases between them. This CDR3 has 14 amino acids. The germline CDR1 and CDR2 sequences are SGHAT and FQNNGV. CDR3 protein: CASSLGQLNYGYTF. The CDR3 region has the DNA TGTGCCAGCAGCTTAGGACAGCTCAACTATGGCTACACCTTC.

The J gene is TRBJ1-4, the V gene TRBV18; D is possibly TRBD1 (5 bases). Trimming took off 2 bases at V and 7 bases at J, with 11 bases between the two ends. The germline gives CDR1 KGHSH, CDR2 LQKENI. The CDR3 has 14 amino acids. CDR3 in amino acids: CASSPDQGGEKLFF. DNA of the CDR3: TGTGCCAGCTCACCAGATCAGGGAGGTGAAAAACTGTTTTTT.